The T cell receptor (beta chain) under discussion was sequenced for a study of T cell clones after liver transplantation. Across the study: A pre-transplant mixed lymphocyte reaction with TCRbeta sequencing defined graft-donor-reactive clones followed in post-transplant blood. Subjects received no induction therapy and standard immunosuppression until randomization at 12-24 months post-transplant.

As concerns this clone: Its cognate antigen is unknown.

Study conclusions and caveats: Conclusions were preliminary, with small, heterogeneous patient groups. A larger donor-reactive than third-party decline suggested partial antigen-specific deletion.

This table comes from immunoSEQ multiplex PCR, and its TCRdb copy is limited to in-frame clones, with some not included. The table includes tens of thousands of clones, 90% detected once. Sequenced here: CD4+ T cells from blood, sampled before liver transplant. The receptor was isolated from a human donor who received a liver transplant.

The CDR3 is CAISSGRGSSTDTQYF. CDR3 bases: TGTGCCATCAGCTCCGGACGGGGCTCTAGCACAGATACGCAGTATTTT. The chain has TRBV10-3 and TRBJ2-3; D might be TRBD1 or TRBD2, each matching 5 bases. Germline lookup yields CDR1 ENHRY and CDR2 SYGVKD. The CDR3 is 16 amino acids. V shed 6 bases and J shed 0 bases, with 16 bases lying between them.